This entry concerns a single T cell receptor (beta chain). The source of the sample is a study of control samples from healthy donors and cancer patients. Profiled with immunoSEQ multiplex PCR; TCRdb holds only in-frame clones, not every one. Of 150,000 or so clones in the sample, 80% to 95% were seen once. Per germline, CDR1 MNHEY and CDR2 SVGAGI. Between the trimmed V and J ends, which lost 7 bases and 2 bases, there was a span of 12 bases. There are 13 residues in the CDR3. The receptor comes from a man younger than 35 in good health. Input material: blood. The V and J genes are TRBV6-5 and TRBJ2-7; no clear D. The CDR3 sequence: CASTHSSAYEQYF. CDR3 bases: TGTGCCAGCACTCATTCCAGCGCCTACGAGCAGTACTTC.